This TCR beta chain originates from a study of shared T cell receptors in the human thymus. Some clones are missing from TCRdb's copy, which holds only in-frame ones; the method was immunoSEQ multiplex PCR. There are 700,000 or so clones in the sample; 70% to 90% occur only once, and about 0.011% lies in the top ten. Germline V gene sequence: CDR1 GTSNPN, CDR2 SVGIG (reference sequence). After removal of 3 bases from V and 9 bases from J, the junction contained 19 bases not matched to a gene. This CDR3 is built from 18 residues. These sequences were also reported in another study, on human thymus T cells.

The J gene is TRBJ1-6, the V gene TRBV30, with TRBD1 matching 8 bases. Sequencing was performed on thymocytes. The source is a girl younger than two with a congenital heart defect. The CDR3 region is CAWSPPGRQGKIASPLHF. The CDR3 region has the DNA TGTGCCTGGAGCCCGCCGGGGAGACAGGGGAAGATAGCTTCACCCCTCCACTTT.